A selection of T cell receptor beta chains follows, all from one sample in a study of OX40 agonist ivuxolimab in advanced cancers. TCRdb keeps only in-frame clones here, not all; method: immunoSEQ multiplex PCR. The sample records 45,000 to 65,000 clones, 75% to 90% being singletons. Sequenced material: CD4+ or CD8+ T cells sorted from blood, taken in a trial of the OX40 agonist ivuxolimab. The receptors originated from an adult with an advanced solid tumor such as melanoma, head and neck, liver or kidney cancer. The CDR3 runs from the conserved cysteine through the conserved F or W. Rows give clone size only sometimes, using once, few, many, or a class for an expanded clone.

size: -; V: TRBV28; J: TRBJ1-1; CDR3: CASSLSGTNRVAAFF
size: -; V: TRBV5-6; J: TRBJ2-5; CDR3: CASSLVSRQETQYF
size: few; V: TRBV19; J: TRBJ2-5; CDR3: CASSTGGSGTQYF
size: -; V: TRBV5-1; J: TRBJ1-6; CDR3: CASSLGQTIDNSPLHF
size: -; V: TRBV10-3; J: TRBJ2-5; CDR3: CAISETTSGSLGETQYF
size: -; V: TRBV11-3; J: TRBJ2-7; CDR3: CASSFDRGYEQYF
size: few; V: TRBV7-9; J: TRBJ1-4; CDR3: CASSPGQGAREKLFF
size: -; V: TRBV28; J: TRBJ1-2; CDR3: CASSVTRSNYGYTF
size: -; V: TRBV11-2; J: TRBJ2-7; CDR3: CASSLRPGSYEQYF
size: few; V: TRBV27; J: TRBJ1-2; CDR3: CASSGLTQQGALNYGYTF
size: -; V: TRBV28; J: TRBJ1-5; CDR3: CASKASNQPQHF
size: -; V: TRBV7-6; J: TRBJ2-7; CDR3: CASSGAGAVNEQYF
size: -; V: TRBV5-5; J: TRBJ1-5; CDR3: CASSFGAGGEGQPQHF
size: few; V: TRBV6-5; J: TRBJ2-2; CDR3: CASSYGFNTGELFF
size: -; V: TRBV5-1; J: TRBJ1-5; CDR3: CASQYSNQPQHF
size: -; V: TRBV4-1; J: TRBJ1-3; CDR3: CASSLDRNTIYF
size: -; V: TRBV6-1; J: TRBJ2-4; CDR3: CASSGGWQPKNIQYF
size: -; V: TRBV19; J: TRBJ1-6; CDR3: CASSPDGNNSPLHF
size: -; V: TRBV2; J: TRBJ1-5; CDR3: CASTGTNSNQPQHF
size: -; V: TRBV11-2; J: TRBJ1-6; CDR3: CASSQEAGGRSPLHF
size: -; V: TRBV7-9; J: TRBJ2-7; CDR3: CASRPGQAGKQYF
size: -; V: TRBV10-1; J: TRBJ2-1; CDR3: CASSYYGKGQFF
size: -; V: TRBV19; J: TRBJ2-3; CDR3: CASSTRDRAFTDTQYF
size: -; V: TRBV14; J: TRBJ2-7; CDR3: CASSQRAGVINSYEQYF
size: -; V: TRBV7-9; J: TRBJ1-1; CDR3: CASSLTQYTEAFF
size: -; V: TRBV19; J: TRBJ1-4; CDR3: CASRRGSTNEKLFF
size: -; V: TRBV5-1; J: TRBJ1-2; CDR3: CASREGGADYGYTF
size: -; V: TRBV28; J: TRBJ1-5; CDR3: CASSFEVRTQPQHF
size: -; V: TRBV6-6; J: TRBJ2-7; CDR3: CASSMDLPEQYF
size: -; V: TRBV10-1; J: TRBJ1-3; CDR3: CASSEGNSGNTIYF
size: -; V: TRBV7-6; J: TRBJ2-6; CDR3: CASSSGPPTSAGANVLTF
size: -; V: TRBV5-1; J: TRBJ2-3; CDR3: CASSLGTLAGGVTDTQYF
size: -; V: TRBV19; J: TRBJ2-7; CDR3: CASSADSLISSYEQYF
size: -; V: TRBV7-6; J: TRBJ1-5; CDR3: CASSLAGRDSNQPQHF
size: -; V: TRBV7-6; J: TRBJ2-2; CDR3: CASSLVSGDETGELLF
size: -; V: TRBV10-3; J: TRBJ2-5; CDR3: CAINSGTTQETQYF
size: -; V: TRBV19; J: TRBJ2-1; CDR3: CASTPSGSSTYNEQFF
size: few; V: TRBV5-5; J: TRBJ2-3; CDR3: CASSFGPSSTDTQYF
size: -; V: TRBV6-4; J: TRBJ1-4; CDR3: CASSEYREKLFF
size: -; V: TRBV15; J: TRBJ2-3; CDR3: CATSRPTSGGGNTQYF
size: -; V: TRBV9; J: TRBJ2-1; CDR3: CASSRTSGDYNEQFF
size: -; V: TRBV7-2; J: TRBJ1-5; CDR3: CASSLGGGGPYSNQPQHF
size: -; V: TRBV2; J: TRBJ2-3; CDR3: CASATVKAGGTDTQYF
size: few; V: TRBV5-1; J: TRBJ1-1; CDR3: CASSLAGQGTEAFF
size: few; V: TRBV29-1; J: TRBJ1-2; CDR3: CSVEDPRGKGYTF
size: once; V: TRBV11-2; J: TRBJ2-7; CDR3: CASSLEAGGDEQYF
size: -; V: TRBV27; J: TRBJ1-1; CDR3: CASRPLATNTEAFF
size: -; V: TRBV11-3; J: TRBJ2-7; CDR3: CASSWGGQGYEQYF
size: once; V: TRBV6-5; J: TRBJ2-6; CDR3: CASSYSGLANVLTF
size: -; V: TRBV7-2; J: TRBJ2-5; CDR3: CASSLGAGETQYF
size: -; V: TRBV10-2; J: TRBJ2-2; CDR3: CASGGGGNTGELFF
size: -; V: TRBV30; J: TRBJ2-2; CDR3: CAWNHRNTGELFF
size: -; V: TRBV7-2; J: TRBJ1-2; CDR3: CASSLARRQLYGYTF
size: -; V: TRBV2; J: TRBJ2-2; CDR3: CASMGGLDANTGELFF
size: -; V: TRBV18; J: TRBJ1-1; CDR3: CASSPTELNTEAFF
size: -; V: TRBV28; J: TRBJ1-2; CDR3: CASSLQLGGYTF
size: -; V: TRBV28; J: TRBJ2-7; CDR3: CASSPPRQGHNEQYF
size: -; V: TRBV5-6; J: TRBJ1-3; CDR3: CASSLRGTSSGNTIYF